A selection of T cell receptor beta chains follows, all from one sample in a study of CD8+CD57+ T cells in acquired aplastic anemia. TCRdb reanalysed the reads using MiXCR and keeps one entry per CDR3 protein. The sample contains over 200,000 distinct CDR3 sequences, around 60% of which appear only once. Sequences were obtained from sorted CD4+, CD8+, or CD8+CD57+ T cells (not recorded which) from PBMCs. Receptor source: a human donor in good health. The CDR3 runs from the conserved cysteine through the conserved F or W. D genes are given only for firm matches. Rows may omit the clone size; those that give it use once, few, many or a size class.

D gene	V gene	clone size	J gene	CDR3 DNA	CDR3 protein
NA	TRBV10-3	NA	TRBJ2-7	TGTGCCACCAGGGACGGCCCGACCTACGAGCAGTACTTC	CATRDGPTYEQYF
NA	TRBV7-3	NA	TRBJ1-4	TGTGCCAGCAGCCCCACAGGAAAGGGAAAACTGTTTTTT	CASSPTGKGKLFF
TRBD1	TRBV10-2	NA	TRBJ1-5	TGCGCCAGCGGACAGGTTAGCAATCAGCCCCAGCATTTT	CASGQVSNQPQHF
NA	TRBV19	few	TRBJ2-7	TGTGCCAGTAGTGGGGGGGCAGGTACCAACGAGCAGTACTTC	CASSGGAGTNEQYF
NA	TRBV7-3	few	TRBJ1-6	TGTGCCAGCAGCTTATTCGCCAGGACCAATTCACCCCTCCACTTT	CASSLFARTNSPLHF
TRBD2	TRBV10-1	NA	TRBJ2-7	TGCGCCAGCAGTGAGTCGACTAGCGGCTACGAGCAGTACTTC	CASSESTSGYEQYF
NA	TRBV4-3	NA	TRBJ2-5	TGCGCCAGCAGCCAACTGGGACTGCGTCAAGAGACCCAGTACTTC	CASSQLGLRQETQYF
TRBD2	TRBV12-3/TRBV12-4	NA	TRBJ2-5	TGTGCCAGCAGTTTAGTTTACCCGGGGGCGGGAGGGGCAGAGACCCAGTACTTC	CASSLVYPGAGGAETQYF
NA	TRBV7-9	NA	TRBJ2-7	TGTGCCGGGGGCCCAACGGCAGGGATCTACGAGCAGTACTTC	CAGGPTAGIYEQYF
TRBD1	TRBV7-8	NA	TRBJ1-5	TGTGCCAGCGGCGGGACAGACGTAACTCAGCCCCAGCATTTT	CASGGTDVTQPQHF
TRBD1	TRBV6-5	many	TRBJ1-1	TGTGCCAGCAGTTCCAGGGGGCAGTTGAACACTGAAGCTTTCTTT	CASSSRGQLNTEAFF
TRBD1	TRBV7-9	NA	TRBJ1-1	TGTGCCAGCAGCTTACCCTGGACAGGGGTTGAAGCTTTCTTT	CASSLPWTGVEAFF
TRBD1	TRBV5-6	once	TRBJ1-6	TGTGCCAGCAGCGGGGGACAGGGAACTTCACCCCTCCACTTT	CASSGGQGTSPLHF
NA	TRBV9	NA	TRBJ2-7	TGTGCCAGCAGTGTAGGCGATAACGAGCAGTACTTC	CASSVGDNEQYF
NA	TRBV7-2	NA	TRBJ1-1	TGTGCCAGCAGCGCGTTACAGGGCACTGAAGCTTTCTTT	CASSALQGTEAFF
NA	TRBV3-1	NA	TRBJ1-4	TGTGCCAGCAGCCAAGATGGGGGTTGGACTAATGAAAAACTGTTTTTT	CASSQDGGWTNEKLFF
NA	TRBV24-1	NA	TRBJ2-1	TGTGCCACCAGTGGAGGGGGACTCCTGGGCAATGAGCAGTTCTTC	CATSGGGLLGNEQFF
NA	TRBV4-1	many	TRBJ2-7	TGCGCCAGCAGACCCGGTTTCCAAGGCTCCTACGAGCAGTACTTC	CASRPGFQGSYEQYF
NA	TRBV7-2	NA	TRBJ2-3	TGTGCCAGCAGCCCACAGGGTGGAAAGACAGATACGCAGTATTTT	CASSPQGGKTDTQYF
TRBD1	TRBV7-2	NA	TRBJ2-1	TGTGCCAGCAGCTTAGGGGCTTGGGACAGCAATGAGCAGTTCTTC	CASSLGAWDSNEQFF
NA	TRBV7-8	NA	TRBJ1-1	TGTGCCAGCAGCTTATATGCCGAAGGGCTTGGGGCTTTCTTT	CASSLYAEGLGAFF
TRBD1	TRBV20-1	NA	TRBJ2-7	TGCAGTGCTAGAGGGGACAGGGCGGTCGAGCAGTACTTC	CSARGDRAVEQYF